This TCR beta chain was found in a study of OX40 agonist ivuxolimab in advanced cancers. Study-wide context: Hepatocellular carcinoma, melanoma, renal cell or head and neck cancer occurred in dose-escalation patients. Participants, 65% to 85% male, averaged roughly 59 years of age, ranging from roughly 23 to 80.

A remark on this clone: Antigen specificity is unknown.

Here immunoSEQ multiplex PCR was the method, and the copy in TCRdb shows in-frame clones only, minus some. The sample has approximately 76,000 clones; over 75% are singletons. Germline V gene data show CDR1 as SGHDT and CDR2 as YYEEEE. The CDR3 runs to 19 residues. The V segment lost 0 bases and the J segment 3 bases; nucleotides outside the gene matches: 9. Study conclusions and caveats: Among the least clonally expanded were partial responders at 0.1-3.0 mg/kg.

Material: CD4+ or CD8+ T cells sorted from blood, obtained in a trial of the OX40 agonist ivuxolimab. The chain combines TRBV5-6 with TRBJ2-1; 13 bases match TRBD2. The clonotype was recovered from an adult with an advanced solid tumor such as melanoma, head and neck, liver or kidney cancer. CDR3 sequence reads: CASSLGGGTSGAIYNEQFF. DNA for the CDR3: TGTGCCAGCAGCTTGGGGGGCGGGACTAGCGGGGCTATCTACAATGAGCAGTTCTTC.